These 16 T cell receptor beta chains came from one sample sequenced in a study of sequential checkpoint blockade in melanoma. Stated treatment: randomized to nivolumab then ipilimumab (arm A) or the reverse (arm B). Measured with immunoSEQ multiplex PCR; TCRdb has only the in-frame clones, and not every one. The sample lists 2,500 or so clones; around 27% were seen once. Material: tumor tissue (inferred from file names), obtained from a patient given nivolumab and ipilimumab in sequence. The receptors shown here come from a human donor with melanoma.

The chain recombines TRBV4-1 with TRBJ2-1; 16 bases fit TRBD2. V lost 0 bases and J lost 7; bases outside the gene matches: 6. The CDR3 is made up of 18 amino acids. Per germline, CDR1 MGHRA and CDR2 YSYEKL. CDR3 region: CASSQDRGLAGGPNEQFF. For the CDR3, the DNA is TGCGCCAGCAGCCAAGATAGGGGACTAGCGGGGGGGCCTAATGAGCAGTTCTTC.

This clone has only a few counts. V gene TRBV9 combines with J gene TRBJ1-1; D not certain. The CDR3 is 13 residues long. Per the germline V gene, CDR1 is SGDLS and CDR2 is YYNGEE. V was cut by 4 bases and J by 3 bases, with 10 bases left in between. CDR3: CASSTRSDTEAFF. The CDR3 nucleotides are TGTGCCAGCAGCACCCGGAGTGACACTGAAGCTTTCTTT.

This clone is classed as medium-sized. The genes are TRBV12-5 and TRBJ2-3; 13 nucleotides match TRBD2. The CDR3 length is 14 residues. Germline values: CDR1 LGHNT, CDR2 FRNRAP. CDR3 loop: CASTLTSGRTAQYF. The CDR3 DNA sequence: TGTGCCAGCACCCTGACTAGCGGGAGGACGGCGCAGTATTTT.

By sample fraction, this clone is medium-sized (0.01 to 0.1%). V and J are TRBV6-8 and TRBJ1-1; D is possibly TRBD1 (5 bases). The ends were cut back, 7 bases at V and 1 base at J, with 10 bases in the middle. The CDR3 is made up of 13 amino acids. Germline CDR1 and CDR2: MNHGY and SAAAGT. The CDR3 coding sequence is TGTGCCAGCAAAAGGGGTCCGAACACTGAAGCTTTCTTT. Translation: CASKRGPNTEAFF.

The chain combines TRBV12-5 with TRBJ1-1; D may be TRBD1 (6 bases). The CDR3 spans 15 residues. The germline CDR1 and CDR2 sequences are LGHNT and FRNRAP. Trimming cost V 6 bases and J 8 bases, with 22 bases left between them. CDR3 sequence: CASGSHGGGRLEAFF. The CDR3 DNA sequence: TGTGCTAGTGGGAGCCACGGAGGGGGGCGACTAGAAGCTTTCTTT. Full variable domain (outside the CDR3, taken from reference TRBV12-5 and TRBJ1-1): DARVTQTPRHKVTEMGQEVTMRCQPILGHNTVFWYRQTMMQGLELLAYFRNRAPLDDSGMPKDRFSAEMPDATLATLKIQPSEPRDSAVYFCASGSHGGGRLEAFFGQGTRLTVV.

This clone came up a few times. The V and J genes are TRBV6-8 and TRBJ2-1; D ambiguous. The CDR3 has 12 residues. V was pared by 7 bases and J by 6 bases, with 10 bases between. CDR1 and CDR2 (germline): MNHGY, SAAAGT. CDR3 sequence: CASMSLSNEQFF. The CDR3 DNA sequence: TGTGCCAGCATGTCCCTCAGCAATGAGCAGTTCTTC.

In nucleotides, the CDR3 is TGTGCCATCAATTCCGGGGGGACATACAATGAGCAGTTCTTC. Protein product: CAINSGGTYNEQFF. The chain has TRBV6-8 and TRBJ2-1; D might be TRBD2 (7 bases). Between the trimmed V and J ends, which lost 10 bases and 4 bases, there was a span of 17 bases. CDR1 MNHGY and CDR2 SAAAGT come from the germline V gene. This CDR3 is built from 14 residues.

This clone has a handful of counts. The chain recombines TRBV12-5 with TRBJ2-7; 7 positions agree with TRBD2. Germline-derived CDR1 and CDR2 are LGHNT and FRNRAP. The CDR3 consists of 13 residues. CDR3 sequence (DNA): TGTGCCAGCCGGGGGGACGGATCCTACGAGCAGTACTTC. It translates to CASRGDGSYEQYF.

The V and J genes are TRBV6-8 and TRBJ1-2, with D unclear. The CDR3 is 13 amino acids. Germline V gene lookup returns CDR1 MNHGY and CDR2 SAAAGT. Trimming took off 0 bases at V and 8 bases at J, with 10 bases between the two ends. The CDR3 region has the DNA TGTGCCAGCAGTTACTCCAGGACCGCCGGCTACACCTTC. Protein: CASSYSRTAGYTF.

The chain uses TRBV6-8 and TRBJ2-2; perhaps TRBD2 as D (6 bases). The V end lost 10 bases, the J end lost 5 bases, and 20 bases lay between the germline ends. Germline CDR1 MNHGY, CDR2 SAAAGT. The CDR3 totals 15 residues. CDR3 bases: TGTGCCATCAGCTTCGGAGGGGCAGGAACCGGGGAGCTGTTTTTT. This gives the protein CAISFGGAGTGELFF.

There are a few counts of this clone. The chain's CDR3 is CASSIITLTANQPQHF. Here the CDR3 DNA reads TGTGCCAGCAGTATAATTACCCTGACAGCTAATCAGCCCCAGCATTTT. The V and J genes are TRBV6-8 and TRBJ1-5; possible D gene TRBD1, 5 bases. There are 16 residues in the CDR3. Trimming shortened V by 5 bases and J by 4 bases, and 18 bases separated the two germline ends. CDR1 MNHGY and CDR2 SAAAGT come from the germline V gene.

The chain employs TRBV5-1 and TRBJ2-2; D may be TRBD1 or TRBD2 (5 bases each). Germline-derived CDR1 and CDR2 are SGHRS and YFSETQ. Trimming shortened V by 0 bases and J by 0 bases, and 12 bases separated the two germline ends. This CDR3 comprises 17 residues. In nucleotides, the CDR3 is TGCGCCAGCAGCTTGGACCCGGGACGAGCGAACACCGGGGAGCTGTTTTTT. Translated, it gives CASSLDPGRANTGELFF.

Sample share makes this clone medium-sized (0.01 to 0.1%). The chain recombines TRBV11-3 with TRBJ2-1; D ambiguous. CDR3 size: 15 residues. Germline V gene sequence: CDR1 SGHNT, CDR2 YENEEA. The V and J ends lost 1 base and 9 bases respectively, with 16 bases between them. The CDR3 sequence is CASSLGIMAGVEQFF. The CDR3 region has the DNA TGTGCCAGCAGCTTAGGAATTATGGCTGGGGTTGAGCAGTTCTTC.

This chain joins TRBV6-8 and TRBJ1-4, with TRBD1 matching 7 bases. V lost 3 bases and J lost 6; bases outside the gene matches: 4. Germline V gene sequence: CDR1 MNHGY, CDR2 SAAAGT. The length of the CDR3 is 14 residues. The CDR3 loop reads CASSYSQGDEKLFF. CDR3 nucleotides: TGTGCCAGCAGTTATAGCCAGGGGGATGAAAAACTGTTTTTT.

The V call is TRBV6-8, the J call TRBJ2-7; D unclear. This CDR3 is 13 amino acids long. Trimming shortened V by 6 bases and J by 0 bases, and 9 bases separated the two germline ends. The germline CDR1 and CDR2 sequences are MNHGY and SAAAGT. The CDR3 here is CASRATISYEQYF. The CDR3 coding sequence is TGTGCCAGCAGAGCTACTATCTCCTACGAGCAGTACTTC.

The CDR3 protein is CSVENRDFGYGYTF. The CDR3 DNA follows: TGCAGCGTTGAAAACCGGGACTTTGGCTATGGCTACACCTTC. J is TRBJ1-2 and V is TRBV29-1; possibly TRBD1 for D (5 bases). The CDR3 covers 14 residues. Germline lookup yields CDR1 SQVTM and CDR2 ANQGSEA. V lost 2 bases and J lost 4, with 14 bases in between.